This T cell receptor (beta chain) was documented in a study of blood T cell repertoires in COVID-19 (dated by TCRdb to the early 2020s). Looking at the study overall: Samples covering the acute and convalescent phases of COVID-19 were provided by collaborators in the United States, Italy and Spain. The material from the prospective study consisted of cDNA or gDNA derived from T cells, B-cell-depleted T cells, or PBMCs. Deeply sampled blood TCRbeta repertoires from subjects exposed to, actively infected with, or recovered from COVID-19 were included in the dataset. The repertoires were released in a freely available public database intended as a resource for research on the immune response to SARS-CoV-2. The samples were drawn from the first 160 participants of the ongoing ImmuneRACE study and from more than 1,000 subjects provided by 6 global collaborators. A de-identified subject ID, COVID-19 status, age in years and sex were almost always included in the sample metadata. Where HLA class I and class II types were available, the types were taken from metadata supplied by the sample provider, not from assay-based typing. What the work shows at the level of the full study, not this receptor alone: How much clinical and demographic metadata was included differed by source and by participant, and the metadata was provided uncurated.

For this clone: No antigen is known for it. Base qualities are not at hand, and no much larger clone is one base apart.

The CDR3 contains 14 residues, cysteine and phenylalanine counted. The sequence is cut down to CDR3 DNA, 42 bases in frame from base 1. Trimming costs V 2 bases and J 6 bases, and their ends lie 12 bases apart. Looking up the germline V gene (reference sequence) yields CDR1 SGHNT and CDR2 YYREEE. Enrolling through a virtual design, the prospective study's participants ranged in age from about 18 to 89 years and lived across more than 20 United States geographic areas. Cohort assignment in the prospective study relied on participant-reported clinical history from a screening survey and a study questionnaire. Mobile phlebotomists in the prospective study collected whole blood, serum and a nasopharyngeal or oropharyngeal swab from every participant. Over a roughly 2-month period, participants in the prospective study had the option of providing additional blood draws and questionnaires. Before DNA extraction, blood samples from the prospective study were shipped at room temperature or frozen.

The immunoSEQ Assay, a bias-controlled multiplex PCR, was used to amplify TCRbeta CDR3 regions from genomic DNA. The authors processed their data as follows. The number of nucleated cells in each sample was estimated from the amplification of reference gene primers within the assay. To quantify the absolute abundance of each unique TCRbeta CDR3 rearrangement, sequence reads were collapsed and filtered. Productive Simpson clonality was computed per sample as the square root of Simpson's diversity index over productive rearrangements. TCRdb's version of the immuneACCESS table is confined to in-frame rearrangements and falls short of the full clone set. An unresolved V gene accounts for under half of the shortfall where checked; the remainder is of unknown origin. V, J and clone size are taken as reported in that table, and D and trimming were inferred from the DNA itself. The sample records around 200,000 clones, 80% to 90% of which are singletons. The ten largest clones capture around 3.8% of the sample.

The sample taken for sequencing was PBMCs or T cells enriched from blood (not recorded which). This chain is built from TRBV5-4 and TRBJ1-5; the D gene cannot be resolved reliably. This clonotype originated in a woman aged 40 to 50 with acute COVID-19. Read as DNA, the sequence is TGTGCCAGCAGCTTCGAGGGAACGTCTCAGCCCCAGCATTTT. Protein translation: CASSFEGTSQPQHF.